Given below is one TCR beta chain in context. The length of the CDR3 is 16 residues. This sample was taken from a study of graft-versus-host responses after intestinal transplantation. Study-level background: Transplantation in recipients was multivisceral, liver-intestinal, or isolated intestinal.

Only in-frame clones appear in the TCRdb table, and some are missing; sequencing was by immunoSEQ multiplex PCR. The sample lists about 12,000 clones, around four fifths seen once, with roughly 50% in the top ten. The sequence came from a human patient who received an intestinal transplant, so some T cells may come from the graft donor. Sample: PBMCs, taken roughly 19 weeks after transplant. The chain has TRBV21-1 and TRBJ1-1; whether TRBD1, the table's D call, matches the DNA was not checked. TRBV21-1 constitutes a pseudogene. The CDR3 sequence: CASRRKLDTIRTEAFF. The CDR3 coding sequence is TGTGCCAGCAGGAGAAAATTAGACACAATTCGCACTGAAGCTTTCTTT.